This TCR beta chain was documented in a study of T-cell reconstitution after alpha-beta-depleted transplantation in children. Whole-study findings and limits: Diversity of TCRbeta at day 60 was high in some patients, arising from surviving recipient T cells and thymic progenitors.

CDR3 length: 15 amino acids. V dropped 0 bases and J dropped 8; count of bases not matched to a gene: 3. Germline CDR1 reads LGHNA; CDR2 reads YSLEER. Library preparation (for TCRbeta) was performed with unique molecular identifiers. MiXCR was run by TCRdb on the PCR reads, yielding one entry per CDR3 protein. The table includes approximately 400,000 distinct CDR3 sequences, about 16% detected once. Remarks on this clonotype: No antigen is known for it.

This clonotype was obtained from a boy less than two years old who had a stem cell transplant for Wiskott-Aldrich syndrome, so the T cells may come from the graft donor. The rearrangement uses TRBV4-3 and TRBJ2-1, with 11 bases that match TRBD2. Specimen: PBMCs, mostly from graft donor cells, collected 360 days after TCRalphabeta/CD19-depleted stem cell transplant. This chain's CDR3 is CASSQDSGRGDEQFF. As DNA, the CDR3 is TGCGCCAGCAGCCAAGATAGCGGGAGGGGTGATGAGCAGTTCTTC.